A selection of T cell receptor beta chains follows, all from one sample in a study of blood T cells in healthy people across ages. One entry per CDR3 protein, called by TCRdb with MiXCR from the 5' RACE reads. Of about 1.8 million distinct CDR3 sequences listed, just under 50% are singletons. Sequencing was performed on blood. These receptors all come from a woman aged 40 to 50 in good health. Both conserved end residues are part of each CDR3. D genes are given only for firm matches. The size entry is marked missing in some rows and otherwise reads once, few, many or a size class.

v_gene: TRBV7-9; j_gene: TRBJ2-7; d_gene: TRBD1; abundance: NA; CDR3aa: CASSLVHRGSYEQYF; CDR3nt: TGTGCCAGCAGCTTAGTACACAGGGGCTCCTACGAGCAGTACTTC
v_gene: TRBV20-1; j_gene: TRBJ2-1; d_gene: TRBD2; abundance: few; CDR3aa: CSAKPTSSGVSNEQFF; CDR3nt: TGCAGTGCAAAACCGACGAGTAGCGGGGTCAGCAATGAGCAGTTCTTC
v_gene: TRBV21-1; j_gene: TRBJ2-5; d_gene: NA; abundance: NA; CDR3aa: CASSNRGTGGETQYF; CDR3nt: TGTGCCAGCAGCAATCGGGGGACAGGGGGAGAGACCCAGTACTTC
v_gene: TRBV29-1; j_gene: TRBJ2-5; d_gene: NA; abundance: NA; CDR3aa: CSLEGPQETQYF; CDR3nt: TGCAGCCTAGAGGGGCCCCAAGAGACCCAGTACTTC
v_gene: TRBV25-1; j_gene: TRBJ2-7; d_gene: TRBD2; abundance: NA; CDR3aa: CASSEYKRGHYEQYF; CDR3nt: TGTGCCAGCAGTGAATATAAGCGGGGCCACTACGAGCAGTACTTC
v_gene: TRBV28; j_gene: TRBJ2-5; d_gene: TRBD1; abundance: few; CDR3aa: CASSSPGQGIEETQYF; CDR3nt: TGTGCCAGCAGTTCTCCGGGACAGGGAATCGAGGAGACCCAGTACTTC
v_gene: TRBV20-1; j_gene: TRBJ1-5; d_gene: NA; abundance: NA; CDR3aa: CSARAARGFQPQHF; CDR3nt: TGCAGTGCTAGAGCCGCAAGGGGGTTTCAGCCCCAGCATTTT
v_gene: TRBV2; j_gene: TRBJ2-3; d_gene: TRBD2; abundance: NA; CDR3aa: CANQIAGVADTQYF; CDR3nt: TGTGCCAACCAAATAGCGGGGGTCGCAGATACGCAGTATTTT
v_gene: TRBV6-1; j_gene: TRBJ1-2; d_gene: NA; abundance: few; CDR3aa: CASSDGGGRYGYTF; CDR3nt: TGTGCCAGCTCCGACGGCGGCGGACGCTATGGCTACACCTTC
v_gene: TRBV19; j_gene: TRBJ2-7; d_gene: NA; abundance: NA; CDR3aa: CASSAGRNYEQYF; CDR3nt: TGTGCCAGTAGCGCAGGGAGAAACTACGAGCAGTACTTC
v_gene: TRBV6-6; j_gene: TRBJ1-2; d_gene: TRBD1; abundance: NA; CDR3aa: CASSYSGQGLVNYGYTF; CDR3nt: TGTGCCAGCAGTTACTCGGGACAGGGGTTAGTTAACTATGGCTACACCTTC
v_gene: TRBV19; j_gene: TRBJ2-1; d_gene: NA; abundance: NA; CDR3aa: CASRSRAYNEQFF; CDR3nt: TGTGCCAGTAGAAGCCGAGCCTACAATGAGCAGTTCTTC
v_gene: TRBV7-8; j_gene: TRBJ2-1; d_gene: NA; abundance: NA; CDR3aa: CASSFPGGALRGYNEQFF; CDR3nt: TGTGCCAGCAGCTTTCCCGGGGGAGCCTTGAGGGGCTACAATGAGCAGTTCTTC
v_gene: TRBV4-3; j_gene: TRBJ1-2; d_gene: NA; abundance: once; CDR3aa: CASSQVGRSNYGYTF; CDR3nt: TGCGCCAGCAGCCAAGTCGGCAGATCTAACTATGGCTACACCTTC
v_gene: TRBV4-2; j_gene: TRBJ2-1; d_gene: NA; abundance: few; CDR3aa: CASSQGEDEQFF; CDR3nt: TGTGCCAGCAGCCAGGGGGAGGATGAGCAGTTCTTC
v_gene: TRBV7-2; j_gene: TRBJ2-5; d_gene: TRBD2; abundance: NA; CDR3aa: CASSLGQTSGMETQYF; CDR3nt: TGTGCCAGCAGCTTAGGTCAAACTAGCGGTATGGAGACCCAGTACTTC
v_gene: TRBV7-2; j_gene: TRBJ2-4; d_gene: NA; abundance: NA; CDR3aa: CASTDPRPQNIQYF; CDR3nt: TGTGCCAGCACCGACCCGCGTCCTCAAAACATTCAGTACTTC
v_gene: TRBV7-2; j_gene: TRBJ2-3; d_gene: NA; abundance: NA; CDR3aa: CASSLGHQSRADTQYF; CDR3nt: TGTGCCAGCAGCTTAGGGCACCAGAGCAGGGCAGATACGCAGTATTTT
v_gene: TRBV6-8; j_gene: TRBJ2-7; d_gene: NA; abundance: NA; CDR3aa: CASSYTREQYF; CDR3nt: TGTGCCAGCAGTTATACCCGCGAGCAGTACTTC
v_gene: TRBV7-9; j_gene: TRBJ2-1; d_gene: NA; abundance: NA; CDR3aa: CASSPYTSFNNEQFF; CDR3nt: TGTGCCAGCAGCCCCTACACTAGTTTCAATAATGAGCAGTTCTTC
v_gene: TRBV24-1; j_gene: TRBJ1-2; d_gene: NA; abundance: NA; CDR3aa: CATSGADYGYTF; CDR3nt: TGTGCCACCTCAGGAGCAGACTATGGCTACACCTTC
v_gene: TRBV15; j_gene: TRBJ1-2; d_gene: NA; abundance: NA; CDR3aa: CATSNSGAHVGWGYTF; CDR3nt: TGTGCCACCAGCAACTCAGGGGCCCACGTTGGGTGGGGCTACACCTTC
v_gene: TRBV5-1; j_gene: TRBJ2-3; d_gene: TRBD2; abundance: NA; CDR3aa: CASSPIPSSGGRTDTQYF; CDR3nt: TGCGCCAGCTCACCGATCCCCTCTAGCGGGGGGCGTACAGATACGCAGTATTTT
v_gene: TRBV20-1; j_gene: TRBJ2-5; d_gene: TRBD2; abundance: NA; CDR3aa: CSASGTSGSTQYF; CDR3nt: TGCAGTGCTTCCGGGACTAGCGGGAGCACCCAGTACTTC
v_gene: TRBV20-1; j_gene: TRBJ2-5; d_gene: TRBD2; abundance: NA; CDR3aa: CSARPGTRSSETQYF; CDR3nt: TGCAGTGCTAGGCCGGGGACTAGATCTTCGGAGACCCAGTACTTC
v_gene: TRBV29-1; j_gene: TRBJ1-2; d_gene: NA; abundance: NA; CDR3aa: CSVDPGTAGGYTF; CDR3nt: TGCAGCGTTGATCCGGGGACCGCCGGGGGCTACACCTTC
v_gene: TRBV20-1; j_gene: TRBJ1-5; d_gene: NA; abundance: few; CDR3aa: CSADSGRQHF; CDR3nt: TGCAGTGCTGATTCCGGTAGGCAGCATTTT
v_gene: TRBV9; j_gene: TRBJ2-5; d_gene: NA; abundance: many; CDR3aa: CASSVQGQETQYF; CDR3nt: TGTGCCAGCAGTGTACAGGGCCAAGAGACCCAGTACTTC
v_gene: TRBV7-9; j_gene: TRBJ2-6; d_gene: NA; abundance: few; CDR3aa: CASSLDYRASSGANVLTF; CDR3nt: TGTGCCAGCAGCTTAGATTACAGGGCCAGCTCTGGGGCCAACGTCCTGACTTTC
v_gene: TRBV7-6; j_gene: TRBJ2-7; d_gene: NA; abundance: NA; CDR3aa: CASSVLVGVEQYF; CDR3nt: TGTGCCAGCAGCGTATTGGTAGGGGTCGAGCAGTACTTC
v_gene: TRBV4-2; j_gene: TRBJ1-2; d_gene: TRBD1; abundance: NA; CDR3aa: CASSQAKRGTGTGGYGYTF; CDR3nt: TGTGCCAGCAGCCAAGCCAAAAGGGGTACCGGGACAGGGGGCTATGGCTACACCTTC
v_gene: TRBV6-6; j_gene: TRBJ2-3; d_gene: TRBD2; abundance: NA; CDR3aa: CASSYIAGGPDTQYF; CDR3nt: TGTGCCAGCAGTTACATTGCGGGGGGCCCAGATACGCAGTATTTT
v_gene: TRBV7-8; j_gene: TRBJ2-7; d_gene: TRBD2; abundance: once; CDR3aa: CASSTRTLAGDEQYF; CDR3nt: TGTGCCAGCAGCACTAGAACCCTAGCGGGGGATGAGCAGTACTTC
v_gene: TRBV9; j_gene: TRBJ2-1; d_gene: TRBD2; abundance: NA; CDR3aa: CASRPHSGRGVNEQFF; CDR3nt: TGTGCCAGCCGCCCCCACTCGGGGCGGGGGGTAAATGAGCAGTTCTTC
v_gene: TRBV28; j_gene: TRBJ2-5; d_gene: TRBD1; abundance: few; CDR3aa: CASSFEGQGQETQYF; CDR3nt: TGTGCCAGCAGTTTTGAGGGACAGGGACAAGAGACCCAGTACTTC